The 25 T cell receptor beta chains below were found in one sample sequenced in a study of brain T cells in children with intractable seizures. Time point indicated: blood from clinic visit 5 months post-surgery; TSC patient then seizure free. This table comes from immunoSEQ multiplex PCR, and its TCRdb copy is limited to in-frame clones, with some not included. There are about 350,000 clones in the sample; about 93% occur only once, and about 6% lies in the top ten. Sequenced material: peripheral blood, taken less than 6 months after surgery. The receptors originated from a boy less than two years old with tuberous sclerosis and intractable seizures.

The genes are TRBV5-6 and TRBJ1-2; 9 bases align to TRBD1. Germline CDR1 and CDR2: SGHDT and YYEEEE. The CDR3 contains 17 residues. The ends lost 4 bases at V and 2 bases at J; junction bases unmatched: 12. The DNA for the CDR3 is TGTGCCAGCAGCGTCCCGGGACAGGGCTTCGGGAACTATGGCTACACCTTC. Its translation: CASSVPGQGFGNYGYTF.

The rearrangement joins TRBV7-9 to TRBJ2-7; the match to TRBD2 covers 10 bases. With V trimmed by 0 bases and J by 5 bases, 4 bases remained unmatched. The CDR3 loop spans 15 amino acids. Per the germline V gene, CDR1 is SEHNR and CDR2 is FQNEAQ (reference sequence). The CDR3 nucleotides are TGTGCCAGCAGCTTAGCCGGTCTAGCGGGAGACGAGCAGTACTTC. Translation: CASSLAGLAGDEQYF. The complete variable domain, with remaining parts taken from reference TRBV7-9 and TRBJ2-7, reads DTGVSQNPRHKITKRGQNVTFRCDPISEHNRLYWYRQTLGQGPEFLTYFQNEAQLEKSRLLSDRFSAERPKGSFSTLEIQRTEQGDSAMYLCASSLAGLAGDEQYFGPGTRLTVT.

V usage is TRBV11-3 and J usage is TRBJ2-1; 13 bases map to TRBD2. Trimming at V came to 6 bases and at J to 0 bases, leaving 5 bases not matched to a gene. Germline CDR1 and CDR2: SGHNT and YENEEA. The CDR3 has 17 amino acids. The CDR3 bases are TGTGCCAGCAGTCGGACTAGCGGGGGATCCTCCTACAATGAGCAGTTCTTC. Its protein product is CASSRTSGGSSYNEQFF.

The CDR3 sequence is CASSSVMGEQYF. The CDR3 DNA reads TGTGCCAGCAGCTCGGTCATGGGCGAGCAGTACTTC. This rearrangement joins TRBV7-9 to TRBJ2-7, with D uncertain. The germline V gene has CDR1 SEHNR and CDR2 FQNEAQ (reference sequence). CDR3 length: 12 amino acids. Trimming removed 4 bases at V and 6 bases at J, with 10 bases between.

On this clone itself: This same CDR3 is encoded by further DNA sequences in the sample. This chain uses TRBV5-1 with TRBJ1-6; D gene ambiguous. V was clipped by 5 bases and J by 5 bases, with 11 bases between them. The CDR3 spans 14 residues. Germline loops: CDR1 SGHRS, CDR2 YFSETQ. The CDR3 DNA reads as TGCGCCAGCAGAAGGGATTCTGATAATTCACCCCTCCACTTT. Its protein product is CASRRDSDNSPLHF.

This clone was seen once. This chain joins TRBV19 and TRBJ2-2, with a tentative D call TRBD2 (5 bases). Germline loops: CDR1 LNHDA, CDR2 SQIVND (reference sequence). With 2 bases removed from V and 1 base from J, the gap between germline ends came to 17 bases. CDR3 length: 18 amino acids. The DNA of the CDR3 is TGTGCCAGTAGTATACGCCCACCCGGGGATAAGAACACCGGGGAGCTGTTTTTT. Translated: CASSIRPPGDKNTGELFF.

The sample holds one count of this clone. The chain employs TRBV5-1 and TRBJ2-4; D may correspond to TRBD1 or TRBD2 (7 bases each). CDR3 size: 15 residues. V lost 4 bases and J lost 3, with 14 bases in between. Germline V CDR1 and CDR2: SGHRS, YFSETQ. Here the CDR3 reads CASSQGEGGKNIQYF. As DNA, the CDR3 is TGCGCCAGCAGCCAGGGGGAGGGTGGCAAAAACATTCAGTACTTC.

The V and J genes are TRBV5-4 and TRBJ1-2; 7 bases line up with TRBD1. The V gene's germline CDR1 is SGHNT and CDR2 YYREEE (reference sequence). The CDR3 has 16 amino acids. With 6 bases clipped from V and 4 bases from J, the junction kept 15 bases outside the gene matches. Here the CDR3 reads CASTIDTRDSSYGYTF. The CDR3 DNA reads as TGTGCCAGCACCATAGATACCCGGGACAGCAGCTATGGCTACACCTTC.

This chain connects TRBV3-1 (or the pseudogene TRBV3-2) to TRBJ2-7; 7 bases line up with TRBD2. The CDR3 totals 15 residues. The V gene's germline CDR1 is LGHDT and CDR2 YNNKEL (reference sequence). V lost 2 bases to trimming and J lost 3 bases; unmatched junction nucleotides: 7. The CDR3 reads CASSQYGTGGYEQYF. The CDR3 nucleotides read TGTGCCAGCAGCCAATATGGGACGGGAGGCTACGAGCAGTACTTC.

This chain connects TRBV5-6 to TRBJ2-1; 8 bases match TRBD2. This CDR3 contains 15 residues. Germline lookup yields CDR1 SGHDT and CDR2 YYEEEE. V dropped 0 bases and J dropped 9; count of bases not matched to a gene: 8. CDR3 in DNA: TGTGCCAGCAGCTTGGTGCCGGGGGGGCGAAGTGAGCAGTTCTTC. The encoded protein is CASSLVPGGRSEQFF.

The CDR3 nucleotides read TGCGCCAGCAGCCAAGAAGGGCAGCGGTCCTACAATGAGCAGTTCTTC. This translates into CASSQEGQRSYNEQFF. The chain employs TRBV4-1 and TRBJ2-1; tentative D call: TRBD2 (5 bases). V was cut by 0 bases and J by 1 base, with 10 bases left in between. Germline assignment: CDR1 MGHRA and CDR2 YSYEKL. This CDR3 has 16 residues.

This chain joins TRBV3-1 (or the pseudogene TRBV3-2) and TRBJ1-4; 8 nucleotides line up with TRBD1. The ends lost 2 bases at V and 6 bases at J; junction bases unmatched: 8. The CDR3 loop spans 16 amino acids. From germline, CDR1 is LGHDT and CDR2 YNNKEL (reference sequence). The CDR3: CASSQHPRTGYEKLFF. The DNA for the CDR3 is TGTGCCAGCAGCCAACACCCCAGGACAGGGTATGAAAAACTGTTTTTT.

This chain connects TRBV12-3 or TRBV12-4 to TRBJ2-1; no definite D call. CDR3 length: 12 residues. Between the trimmed V and J ends, which lost 7 bases and 6 bases, there was a span of 10 bases. The CDR3 sequence: CASNPTRNEQFF. CDR3 coding DNA: TGTGCCAGCAACCCGACCCGCAATGAGCAGTTCTTC.

In DNA, the CDR3 is TGTGCCAGCAGTTACGAGGGAGCCAGGCTCTGGTACTTC. As protein: CASSYEGARLWYF. The chain uses TRBV6-6 and TRBJ2-7, with a weak D call TRBD2 (5 bases). The germline V and J ends were trimmed by 2 bases and 12 bases, with 17 bases remaining between them. Germline CDR1 and CDR2: MNHNY and SVGAGI (reference sequence). This CDR3 has 13 amino acids.

The sample holds one count of this clone. V gene TRBV7-3 combines with J gene TRBJ1-2, with 8 bases identical to TRBD1. Per germline, CDR1 SGHTA and CDR2 FQGTGA. With 2 bases clipped from V and 7 bases from J, the junction kept 6 bases outside the gene matches. The CDR3 is made up of 14 amino acids. CDR3 residues: CASSLGSGGSGYTF. The CDR3, as DNA: TGTGCCAGCAGCTTAGGGTCAGGGGGCAGTGGCTACACCTTC.

This clone was recorded only once. V gene TRBV7-9 combines with J gene TRBJ1-2; no clear D gene. Trimming removed 2 bases from V and 7 bases from J, with 11 bases in between. The CDR3 spans 13 residues. Germline lookup yields CDR1 SEHNR and CDR2 FQNEAQ (reference sequence). The CDR3 loop reads CASSLRMSLGYTF. In DNA form, the CDR3 reads TGTGCCAGCAGCTTACGAATGAGCCTTGGCTACACCTTC.

The V gene is TRBV19, the J gene TRBJ2-6, with TRBD2 as a possible D gene (6 bases). The CDR3 sequence is 18 residues long. Germline lookup yields CDR1 LNHDA and CDR2 SQIVND (reference sequence). The V end lost 8 bases, the J end lost 0 bases, and 20 bases lay between the germline ends. CDR3 in amino acids: CASAQDAQRASGANVLTF. For the CDR3, the DNA is TGTGCCAGTGCCCAGGACGCACAGCGGGCCTCTGGGGCCAACGTCCTGACTTTC. Drawing the rest from reference TRBV19 and TRBJ2-6, the complete variable domain is DGGITQSPKYLFRKEGQNVTLSCEQNLNHDAMYWYRQDPGQGLRLIYYSQIVNDFQKGDIAEGYSVSREKKESFPLTVTSAQKNPTAFYLCASAQDAQRASGANVLTFGAGSRLTVL.

CDR3 nucleotides: TGTGCCAGCAGTGCCGTTTATAATTCACCCCTCCACTTT. It encodes CASSAVYNSPLHF. The chain is built from TRBV25-1 and TRBJ1-6, with D unresolved. V lost 4 bases, J lost 4 bases, and 5 bases lay in between. The germline V gene has CDR1 MGHDK and CDR2 SYGVNS. The CDR3 is 13 amino acids.

The chain recombines TRBV11-3 with TRBJ1-3; D uncertain. The V and J ends lost 6 bases and 2 bases respectively, with 14 bases between them. This CDR3 has 15 residues. The V gene's germline CDR1 is SGHNT and CDR2 YENEEA. CDR3: CASSSWGPPGNTIYF. The CDR3 DNA reads TGTGCCAGCAGTTCCTGGGGTCCCCCTGGAAACACCATATATTTT. Based on the CDR3 plus reference TRBV11-3 and TRBJ1-3, the full variable domain is EAGVVQSPRYKIIEKKQPVAFWCNPISGHNTLYWYLQNLGQGPELLIRYENEEAVDDSQLPKDRFSAERLKGVDSTLKIQPAELGDSAVYLCASSSWGPPGNTIYFGEGSWLTVV.

This clone was seen just once. Other DNA sequences of this sample code for an identical CDR3. This chain uses TRBV6-5 with TRBJ1-1, with D unclear. Looked up from germline, CDR1 is MNHEY and CDR2 is SVGAGI. CDR3 size: 13 residues. Trimming removed 4 bases at V and 1 base at J, with 7 bases between. The CDR3 here is CASSLGRNTEAFF. The CDR3 DNA reads as TGTGCCAGCAGTTTAGGGAGGAACACTGAAGCTTTCTTT.

The chain links TRBV7-9 to TRBJ1-2, with D perhaps matching TRBD1 (5 bases). V lost 5 bases, J lost 3 bases, and 19 bases lay in between. The CDR3 contains 16 residues. The germline gives CDR1 SEHNR, CDR2 FQNEAQ (reference sequence). The chain's CDR3 is CASSPHLDSLYYGYTF. Here the CDR3 DNA reads TGTGCCAGCAGCCCACACTTAGACAGTTTGTACTATGGCTACACCTTC.

The chain carries TRBV4-2 and TRBJ1-3, with a possible D match to TRBD1 (5 bases). The CDR3 extends over 15 amino acids. Germline lookup yields CDR1 LGHNA and CDR2 YNFKEQ. Trimming left V 0 bases short and J 4 bases short, with 10 bases between. CDR3 sequence: CASSQDPGSGNTIYF. CDR3 nucleotides: TGTGCCAGCAGCCAAGACCCAGGGTCAGGAAACACCATATATTTT.

This clone has only one observation. The V call is TRBV6-5, the J call TRBJ2-1; D is uncertain. This CDR3 contains 13 residues. Trimming removed 1 base at V and 8 bases at J, with 9 bases between. Germline CDR1 is MNHEY and CDR2 is SVGAGI. The chain's CDR3 is CASSYYGGDEQFF. DNA of the CDR3: TGTGCCAGCAGTTACTATGGTGGGGATGAGCAGTTCTTC.

The rearrangement joins TRBV15 to TRBJ2-2; TRBD1 might be the D (6 bases). Germline V gene data show CDR1 as LNHNV and CDR2 as YYDKDF (reference sequence). The V end lost 1 base, the J end lost 2 bases, and 8 bases lay between the germline ends. The CDR3 length is 15 residues. CDR3 protein: CATSRGGLNTGELFF. CDR3 DNA: TGTGCCACCAGCAGAGGGGGGCTAAACACCGGGGAGCTGTTTTTT.

The table lists this clone with a count of one. This sequence joins TRBV12-3 or TRBV12-4 and TRBJ2-2, with D perhaps matching TRBD1 (6 bases). The CDR3 has 13 amino acids. V gave up 5 bases and J gave up 3 bases, with 7 bases separating them. CDR3 in DNA: TGTGCCAGCAGTCACAGGGACACCGGGGAGCTGTTTTTT. It specifies CASSHRDTGELFF.